A single T cell receptor (beta chain) is shown here with its context. Its antigen is not known. These data come from a study of cytomegalovirus exposure and HLA in healthy donors. General observations from the study: Altogether, 170 or so TCR beta chains were recorded as cytomegalovirus-associated. A further, later analysis showed that HLA-associated TCR beta chains (compared with equally common others) were more clonally expanded.

V was clipped by 8 bases and J by 4 bases; unmatched bases: 17. This CDR3 is 17 amino acids long. Germline lookup yields CDR1 LNHDA and CDR2 SQIVND (reference sequence). It was with 60 Vbeta and 13 Jbeta primers that the PCR ran. Repertoires were generated with immunoSEQ multiplex PCR, while TCRdb's copy carries only in-frame clones and drops some. Here the sample spans 130,000 or so clones, about 8.5% being singletons. The V and J genes are TRBV19 and TRBJ1-2, with TRBD1 identical over 9 bases. This TCR came from a man aged 40-49 years in good health and CMV-seronegative. Sequencing was performed on PBMCs. The CDR3 spells CASRSPGQGITSYGYTF. CDR3 DNA: TGTGCCAGTCGAAGCCCGGGACAGGGAATTACGAGCTATGGCTACACCTTC.